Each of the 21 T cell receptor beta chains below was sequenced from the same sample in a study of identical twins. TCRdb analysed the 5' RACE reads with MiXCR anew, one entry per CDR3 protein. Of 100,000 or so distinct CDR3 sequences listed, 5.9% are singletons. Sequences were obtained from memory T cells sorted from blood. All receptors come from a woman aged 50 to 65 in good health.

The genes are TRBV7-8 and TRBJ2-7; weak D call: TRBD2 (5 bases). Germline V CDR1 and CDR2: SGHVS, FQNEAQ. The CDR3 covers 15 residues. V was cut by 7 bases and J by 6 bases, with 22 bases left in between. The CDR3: CASNPSWTLLPEQYF. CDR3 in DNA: TGTGCCAGCAACCCCTCCTGGACTCTCCTGCCCGAGCAGTACTTC.

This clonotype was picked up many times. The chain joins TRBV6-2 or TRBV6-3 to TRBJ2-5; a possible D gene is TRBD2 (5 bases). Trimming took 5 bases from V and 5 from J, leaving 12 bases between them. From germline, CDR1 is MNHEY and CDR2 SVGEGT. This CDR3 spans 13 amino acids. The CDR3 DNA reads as TGTGCCAGCAGTACCGAGGGTCGGGAGACCCAGTACTTC. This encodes CASSTEGRETQYF.

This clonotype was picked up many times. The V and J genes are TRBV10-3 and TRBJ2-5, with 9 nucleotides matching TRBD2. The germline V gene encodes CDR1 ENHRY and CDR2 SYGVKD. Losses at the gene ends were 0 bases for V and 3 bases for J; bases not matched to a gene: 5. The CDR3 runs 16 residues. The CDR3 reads CAISESASGDEETQYF. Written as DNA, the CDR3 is TGTGCCATCAGTGAGTCGGCTAGCGGGGACGAAGAGACCCAGTACTTC.

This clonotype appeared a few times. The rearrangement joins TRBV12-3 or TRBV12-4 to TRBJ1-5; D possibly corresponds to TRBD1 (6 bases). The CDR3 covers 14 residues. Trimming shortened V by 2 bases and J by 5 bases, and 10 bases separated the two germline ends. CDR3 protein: CASSLRGIDQPQHF. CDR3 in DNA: TGTGCCAGCAGTTTAAGGGGGATCGATCAGCCCCAGCATTTT.

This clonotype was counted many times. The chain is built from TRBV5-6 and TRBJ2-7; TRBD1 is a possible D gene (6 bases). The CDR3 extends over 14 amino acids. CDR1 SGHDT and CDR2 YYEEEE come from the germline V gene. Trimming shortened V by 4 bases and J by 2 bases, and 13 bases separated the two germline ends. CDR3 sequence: CASSTLQGPYEQYV. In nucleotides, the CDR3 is TGTGCCAGCAGCACCCTACAGGGACCCTACGAGCAGTACGTC.

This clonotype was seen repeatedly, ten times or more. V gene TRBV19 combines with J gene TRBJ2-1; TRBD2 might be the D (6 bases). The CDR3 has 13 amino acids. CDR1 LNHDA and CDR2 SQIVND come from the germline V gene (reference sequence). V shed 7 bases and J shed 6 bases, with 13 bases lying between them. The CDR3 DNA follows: TGTGCCAGTAACGGGCTAGCGATCAATGAGCAGTTCTTC. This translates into CASNGLAINEQFF. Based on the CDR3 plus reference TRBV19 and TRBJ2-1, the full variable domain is DGGITQSPKYLFRKEGQNVTLSCEQNLNHDAMYWYRQDPGQGLRLIYYSQIVNDFQKGDIAEGYSVSREKKESFPLTVTSAQKNPTAFYLCASNGLAINEQFFGPGTRLTVL.

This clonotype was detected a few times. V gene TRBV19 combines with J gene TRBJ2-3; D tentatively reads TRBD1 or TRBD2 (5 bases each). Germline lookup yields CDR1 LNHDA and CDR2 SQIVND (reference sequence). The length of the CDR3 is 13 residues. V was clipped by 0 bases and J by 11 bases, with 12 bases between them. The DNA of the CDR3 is TGTGCCAGTAGTATAGATCCAAGTGGGGGGCAGTATTTT. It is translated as CASSIDPSGGQYF. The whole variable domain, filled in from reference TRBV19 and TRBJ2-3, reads DGGITQSPKYLFRKEGQNVTLSCEQNLNHDAMYWYRQDPGQGLRLIYYSQIVNDFQKGDIAEGYSVSREKKESFPLTVTSAQKNPTAFYLCASSIDPSGGQYFGPGTRLTVL.

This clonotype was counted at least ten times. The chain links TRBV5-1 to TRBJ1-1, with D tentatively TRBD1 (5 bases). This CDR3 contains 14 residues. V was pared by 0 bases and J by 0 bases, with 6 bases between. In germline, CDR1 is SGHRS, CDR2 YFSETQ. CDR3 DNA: TGCGCCAGCAGCTTGGGACAGATGAACACTGAAGCTTTCTTT. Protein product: CASSLGQMNTEAFF.

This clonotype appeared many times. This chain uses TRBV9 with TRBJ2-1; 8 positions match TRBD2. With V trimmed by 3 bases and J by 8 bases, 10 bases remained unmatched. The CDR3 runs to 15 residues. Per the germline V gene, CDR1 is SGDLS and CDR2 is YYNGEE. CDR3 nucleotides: TGTGCCAGCAGCGCGACTAGCGCAAATATGGATGAGCAGTTCTTC. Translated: CASSATSANMDEQFF.

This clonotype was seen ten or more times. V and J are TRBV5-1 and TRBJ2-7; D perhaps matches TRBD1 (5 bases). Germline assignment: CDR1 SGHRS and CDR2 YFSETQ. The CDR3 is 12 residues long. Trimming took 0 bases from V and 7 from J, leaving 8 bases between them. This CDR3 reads CASSLEGVEQYV. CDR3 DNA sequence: TGCGCCAGCAGCTTGGAAGGGGTTGAGCAGTACGTC.

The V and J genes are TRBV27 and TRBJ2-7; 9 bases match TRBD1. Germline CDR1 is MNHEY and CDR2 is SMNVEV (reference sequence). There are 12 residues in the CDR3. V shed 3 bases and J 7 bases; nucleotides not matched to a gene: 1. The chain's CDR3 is CASSFGQGEQYF. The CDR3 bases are TGTGCCAGCAGTTTCGGACAGGGGGAGCAGTACTTC.

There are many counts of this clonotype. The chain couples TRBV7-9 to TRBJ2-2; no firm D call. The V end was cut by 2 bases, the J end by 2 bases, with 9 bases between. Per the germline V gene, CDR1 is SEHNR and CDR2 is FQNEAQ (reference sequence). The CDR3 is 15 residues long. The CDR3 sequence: CASSLRRANTGELFF. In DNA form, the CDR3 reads TGTGCCAGCAGCTTAAGGCGCGCAAACACCGGGGAGCTGTTTTTT. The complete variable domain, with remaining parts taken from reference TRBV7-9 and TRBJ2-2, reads DTGVSQNPRHKITKRGQNVTFRCDPISEHNRLYWYRQTLGQGPEFLTYFQNEAQLEKSRLLSDRFSAERPKGSFSTLEIQRTEQGDSAMYLCASSLRRANTGELFFGEGSRLTVL.

Here the CDR3 DNA reads TGTGCCACCAGCAGAGAAGGGCTAAGAAACTACAATGAGCAGTTCTTC. Protein: CATSREGLRNYNEQFF. The rearrangement joins TRBV15 to TRBJ2-1; D is unresolved. This CDR3 contains 16 residues. V shed 0 bases and J shed 3 bases, with 12 bases lying between them. From germline, CDR1 is LNHNV and CDR2 YYDKDF (reference sequence).

CDR3 DNA sequence: TGTGCCAGCAGTGAAGCTTCATCCTATGGCTACACCTTC. Protein: CASSEASSYGYTF. The chain joins TRBV2 to TRBJ1-2; unclear D gene. The V gene's germline CDR1 is SNHLY and CDR2 FYNNEI. This CDR3 is 13 amino acids long. V was clipped by 0 bases and J by 4 bases, with 6 bases between them.

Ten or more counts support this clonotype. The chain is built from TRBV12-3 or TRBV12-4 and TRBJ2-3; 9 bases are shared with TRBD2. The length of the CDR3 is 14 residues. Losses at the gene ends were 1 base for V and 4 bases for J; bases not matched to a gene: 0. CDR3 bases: TGTGCCAGCAGTTTAGGCGGGGGGGCAGATACGCAGTATTTT. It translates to CASSLGGGADTQYF.

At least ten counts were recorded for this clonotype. For the CDR3, the DNA is TGTGCCAGCAGCTTGGAACTAGCGGGAGACGCCACCCAGCAGTTCTTC. As protein: CASSLELAGDATQQFF. J is TRBJ2-1 and V is TRBV5-6; 11 positions agree with TRBD2. With 0 bases clipped from V and 11 bases from J, the junction kept 10 bases outside the gene matches. The CDR3 length is 16 residues. Germline assignment: CDR1 SGHDT and CDR2 YYEEEE.

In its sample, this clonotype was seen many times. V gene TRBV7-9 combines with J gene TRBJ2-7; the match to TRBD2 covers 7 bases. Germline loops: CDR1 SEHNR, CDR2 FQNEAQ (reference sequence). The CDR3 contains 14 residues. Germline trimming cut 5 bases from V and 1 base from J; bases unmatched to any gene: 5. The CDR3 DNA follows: TGTGCCAGCAGCCCCCGGGGAGGGTCCTACGAGCAGTACTTC. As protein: CASSPRGGSYEQYF.

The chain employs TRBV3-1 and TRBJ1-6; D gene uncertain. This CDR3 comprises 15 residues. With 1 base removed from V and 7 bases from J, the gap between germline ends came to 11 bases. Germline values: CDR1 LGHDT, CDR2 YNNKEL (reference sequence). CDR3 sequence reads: CASSQAPGGNSPLHF. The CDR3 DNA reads TGTGCCAGCAGCCAAGCTCCGGGAGGGAATTCACCCCTCCACTTT. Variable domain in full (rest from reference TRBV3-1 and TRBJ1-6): DTAVSQTPKYLVTQMGNDKSIKCEQNLGHDTMYWYKQDSKKFLKIMFSYNNKELIINETVPNRFSPKSPDKAHLNLHINSLELGDSAVYFCASSQAPGGNSPLHFGNGTRLTVT.

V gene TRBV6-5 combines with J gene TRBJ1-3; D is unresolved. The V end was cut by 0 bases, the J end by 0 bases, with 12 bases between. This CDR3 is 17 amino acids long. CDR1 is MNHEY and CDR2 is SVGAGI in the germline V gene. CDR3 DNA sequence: TGTGCCAGCAGTTACTCGAGCCCCCAGGCCTCTGGAAACACCATATATTTT. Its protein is CASSYSSPQASGNTIYF.

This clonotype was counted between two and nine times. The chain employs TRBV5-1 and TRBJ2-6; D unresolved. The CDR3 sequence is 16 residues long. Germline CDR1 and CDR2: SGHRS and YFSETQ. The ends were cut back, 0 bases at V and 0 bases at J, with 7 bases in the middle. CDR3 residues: CASSLDSNSGANVLTF. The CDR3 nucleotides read TGCGCCAGCAGCTTGGACAGTAACTCTGGGGCCAACGTCCTGACTTTC.

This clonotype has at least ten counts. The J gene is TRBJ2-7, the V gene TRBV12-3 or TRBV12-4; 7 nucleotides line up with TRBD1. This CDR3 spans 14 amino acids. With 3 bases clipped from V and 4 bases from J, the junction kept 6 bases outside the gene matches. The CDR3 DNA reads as TGTGCCAGCAGTTTTGGGACAGTGCAGTACGAGCAGTACTTC. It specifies CASSFGTVQYEQYF.